The 22 T cell receptor beta chains below all came from one sample that was sequenced in a study of T cell responses to AZD1222 COVID-19 vaccine (TCRdb year 2021). Read against the paper, the sample's time point label means: about 28 days (+/-7) after the second vaccine dose. This specimen's treatment or condition label, interpreted: meningococcal conjugate vaccine given as trial control. Libraries were made using the immunoSEQ multiplex PCR assay. What TCRdb holds here is the immuneACCESS table cut down to in-frame rearrangements. Part of the clones is not present; checked against another copy, under half of the missing clones reflect an unresolved V gene, and the others are unexplained. The sample records 85,000 to 130,000 clones, 86% of which are singletons. The ten largest clones add up to about 3.1% of the sample. The sample here was peripheral blood, taken 28 days after the second dose of the MenACWY control vaccine. Every receptor here comes from an adult who received the MenACWY meningococcal vaccine as a control.

The V gene is TRBV4-3, the J gene TRBJ2-3; D may match TRBD1 or TRBD2 (7 bases each). Trimming stripped 0 bases from V and 7 bases from J, with 14 bases between. In germline, CDR1 is LGHNA, CDR2 YSLEER. The CDR3 has 15 residues. This CDR3 is CASSQDQGGAYTQYF. Written as DNA, the CDR3 is TGCGCCAGCAGCCAAGATCAGGGGGGGGCGTATACGCAGTATTTT.

This chain uses TRBV19 with TRBJ2-5; D is uncertain. The V end was cut by 7 bases, the J end by 4 bases, with 13 bases between. This CDR3 region has 13 residues. Per germline, CDR1 LNHDA and CDR2 SQIVND (reference sequence). Here the CDR3 reads CASNPQPGETQYF. The CDR3 DNA sequence: TGTGCCAGTAACCCTCAGCCGGGAGAGACCCAGTACTTC.

The chain links TRBV30 to TRBJ1-2; the D is unclear. The CDR3 has 14 residues. Germline CDR1 is GTSNPN and CDR2 is SVGIG (reference sequence). The V end lost 7 bases, the J end lost 0 bases, and 15 bases lay between the germline ends. The CDR3 is CASLRSGANYGYTF. The CDR3 DNA is TGTGCCTCCTTGAGATCGGGAGCTAACTATGGCTACACCTTC.

This clone was observed a handful of times. The chain carries TRBV3-1 (or the pseudogene TRBV3-2) and TRBJ2-7, with D possibly matching TRBD2 (5 bases). Germline CDR1 LGHDT, CDR2 YNNKEL (reference sequence). This CDR3 is built from 12 residues. V gave up 1 base and J gave up 9 bases, with 10 bases separating them. The chain's CDR3 is CASSQASGRQYF. As DNA, the CDR3 is TGTGCCAGCAGCCAAGCCTCGGGGAGGCAGTACTTC.

In this sample, this clone turned up once. This sequence joins TRBV30 and TRBJ1-5; TRBD1 is a possible D gene (6 bases). This CDR3 comprises 17 residues. V lost 2 bases, J lost 5 bases, and 22 bases lay in between. Germline assignment: CDR1 GTSNPN and CDR2 SVGIG (reference sequence). CDR3 loop: CAWSRGTGTAPDQPQHF. CDR3 bases: TGTGCCTGGAGTAGGGGGACGGGCACAGCGCCTGATCAGCCCCAGCATTTT.

This clone is a singleton in its sample. The chain combines TRBV19 with TRBJ2-3, with TRBD2 identical over 13 bases. The CDR3 contains 15 residues. With V trimmed by 4 bases and J by 5 bases, 3 bases remained unmatched. Germline V gene data show CDR1 as LNHDA and CDR2 as SQIVND (reference sequence). In DNA form, the CDR3 reads TGTGCCAGTAGTACCTGGACTAGCGGGGGAGATACGCAGTATTTT. Translation: CASSTWTSGGDTQYF.

This clone occurred once. V and J are TRBV27 and TRBJ2-3, with 10 bases lining up with TRBD2. CDR1 and CDR2 from the germline V gene are MNHEY and SMNVEV (reference sequence). The CDR3 spans 15 residues. V dropped 3 bases and J dropped 3; count of bases not matched to a gene: 3. DNA for the CDR3: TGTGCCAGCAGTTTCGAGCGGGGGGGGACAGATACGCAGTATTTT. Its translation is CASSFERGGTDTQYF.

The V call is TRBV19, the J call TRBJ1-5, with D tentatively TRBD1 (5 bases). Germline assignment: CDR1 LNHDA and CDR2 SQIVND (reference sequence). This CDR3 is built from 15 residues. Trimming took 5 bases from V and 7 from J, leaving 18 bases between them. In nucleotides, the CDR3 is TGTGCCAGTAGTTCGGGGGAGGGCAGGCTCCAGCCCCAGCATTTT. This encodes CASSSGEGRLQPQHF.

The rearrangement links TRBV27 to TRBJ2-7; the D gene is possibly TRBD1 (6 bases). The CDR3 contains 15 residues. V lost 6 bases and J 0 bases, leaving 15 bases between the germline ends. The germline V gene has CDR1 MNHEY and CDR2 SMNVEV (reference sequence). The CDR3 region is CASRRGQSSSYEQYF. CDR3 bases: TGTGCCAGCAGGCGTGGACAGTCGAGCTCCTACGAGCAGTACTTC.

This sequence joins TRBV6-5 and TRBJ1-5, with D possibly matching TRBD1 (6 bases). V lost 7 bases, J lost 3 bases, and 16 bases lay in between. This CDR3 has 15 amino acids. Germline V CDR1 and CDR2: MNHEY, SVGAGI. The CDR3 here is CASKLGGQTNQPQHF. In nucleotides, the CDR3 is TGTGCCAGCAAGCTAGGAGGACAGACCAATCAGCCCCAGCATTTT.

The CDR3 nucleotides are TGTGCCAGCAGCCCCCACCCATTCCCTTGGGGGAGGGACCCAGATACGCAGTATTTT. The encoded protein is CASSPHPFPWGRDPDTQYF. This chain connects TRBV4-2 to TRBJ2-3, with 7 bases matching TRBD2. The CDR3 consists of 19 residues. V shed 4 bases, J shed 4 bases, and the junction held 20 bases outside the gene matches. Germline lookup yields CDR1 LGHNA and CDR2 YNFKEQ.

The chain is built from TRBV7-8 and TRBJ2-1, with D possibly being TRBD1 or TRBD2 (5 bases each). There are 14 residues in the CDR3. Germline values: CDR1 SGHVS, CDR2 FQNEAQ. V was cut by 2 bases and J by 6 bases, with 11 bases left in between. In DNA, the CDR3 is TGTGCCAGCAGCTTAAATCCGGGGACCAATGAGCAGTTCTTC. Protein product: CASSLNPGTNEQFF.

The chain carries TRBV14 and TRBJ2-5; the D gene could be TRBD1 or TRBD2 (5 bases each). V lost 1 base and J lost 5, with 11 bases in between. Germline V CDR1 and CDR2: SGHDN, FVKESK. The CDR3 is made up of 14 amino acids. CDR3 amino acids: CASSQGARGETQYF. Here the CDR3 DNA reads TGTGCCAGCAGCCAAGGCGCGAGGGGCGAGACCCAGTACTTC.

The genes are TRBV5-1 and TRBJ2-7; the D is unclear. V dropped 2 bases and J dropped 4 bases, with 10 bases sitting between them. CDR1 is SGHRS and CDR2 is YFSETQ in the germline V gene. This CDR3 contains 13 residues. This chain's CDR3 is CASSFFYGYEQYF. CDR3 DNA: TGCGCCAGCAGCTTCTTTTACGGGTACGAGCAGTACTTC.

Worth noting for this clone: Sequence at one end of the junction differs from germline and may be a read error. This chain joins TRBV7-7 and TRBJ2-7; the D is unclear. CDR1 and CDR2 from the germline V gene are SSHAT and FNYEAQ (reference sequence). This CDR3 region has 13 residues. CDR3 sequence (DNA): TGTGCTAGCAGCTTAGTTGCTGGGTCCATACCGTACTTC. As protein: CASSLVAGSIPYF. The full variable domain, completed using reference TRBV7-7 and TRBJ2-7, is GAGVSQSPRYKVTKRGQDVTLRCDPISSHATLYWYQQALGQGPEFLTYFNYEAQPDKSGLPSDRFSAERPEGSISTLTIQRTEQRDSAMYRCASSLVAGSIPYFGPGTRLTVT.

This clone showed up just once. The chain has TRBV5-1 and TRBJ2-7, with 11 bases aligning to TRBD1. V lost 6 bases to trimming and J lost 4 bases; unmatched junction nucleotides: 12. The CDR3 covers 16 residues. The V gene's germline CDR1 is SGHRS and CDR2 YFSETQ. The CDR3 sequence is CASIRYPGQGVYEQYF. In DNA form, the CDR3 reads TGCGCCAGCATAAGATACCCGGGACAGGGGGTGTACGAGCAGTACTTC.

This rearrangement joins TRBV5-8 to TRBJ1-2, with D unresolved. Germline lookup yields CDR1 SGHTS and CDR2 YDEGEE. V lost 1 base to trimming and J lost 4 bases, with 8 bases between them. The CDR3 totals 13 residues. Here the CDR3 DNA reads TGTGCCAGCAGCTTGCCCGAACCCTATGGCTACACCTTC. It is translated as CASSLPEPYGYTF.

This sequence joins TRBV7-2 and TRBJ2-7; possible D gene TRBD1, 5 bases. V dropped 5 bases and J dropped 2 bases, with 13 bases sitting between them. The CDR3 contains 14 residues. Germline CDR1 SGHTA, CDR2 FQGNSA. In DNA, the CDR3 is TGTGCCAGCAGCGCCAGACGACAGACCTACGAGCAGTACTTC. Translation: CASSARRQTYEQYF.

V and J are TRBV18 and TRBJ1-1; a weak D match, TRBD1 (5 bases). The germline V and J ends were trimmed by 4 bases and 0 bases, with 6 bases remaining between them. This CDR3 spans 13 amino acids. Germline values: CDR1 KGHSH, CDR2 LQKENI. The CDR3: CASSQTVNTEAFF. The CDR3 DNA follows: TGTGCCAGCTCACAGACAGTGAACACTGAAGCTTTCTTT.

This clone occurred a few times. The gene calls are TRBV19 and TRBJ2-1; maybe TRBD2 (6 bases). Germline V lookup: CDR1 LNHDA, CDR2 SQIVND (reference sequence). CDR3 length: 14 residues. Trimming pared 7 bases from V and 0 bases from J, leaving 10 bases between. DNA of the CDR3: TGTGCCAGTAAGGTACTAGCCTCCTACAATGAGCAGTTCTTC. This encodes CASKVLASYNEQFF.

In nucleotides, the CDR3 is TGTGCCAGCAGGGGGACAGGGGTGCCGGAAGCTTTCTTT. Translation: CASRGTGVPEAFF. J is TRBJ1-1 and V is TRBV6-5; 10 nucleotides match TRBD1. The germline gives CDR1 MNHEY, CDR2 SVGAGI. This CDR3 has 13 amino acids. With V trimmed by 6 bases and J by 8 bases, 6 bases remained unmatched.

CDR3 in amino acids: CASSFLRGAGQVEEKLFF. The CDR3, as DNA: TGTGCCAGCAGTTTCTTGAGGGGGGCCGGGCAAGTAGAAGAAAAACTGTTTTTT. This rearrangement joins TRBV28 to TRBJ1-4, with D maybe TRBD1 (6 bases). The V end was cut by 3 bases, the J end by 8 bases, with 25 bases between. Germline-derived CDR1 and CDR2 are MDHEN and SYDVKM. This CDR3 comprises 18 residues.